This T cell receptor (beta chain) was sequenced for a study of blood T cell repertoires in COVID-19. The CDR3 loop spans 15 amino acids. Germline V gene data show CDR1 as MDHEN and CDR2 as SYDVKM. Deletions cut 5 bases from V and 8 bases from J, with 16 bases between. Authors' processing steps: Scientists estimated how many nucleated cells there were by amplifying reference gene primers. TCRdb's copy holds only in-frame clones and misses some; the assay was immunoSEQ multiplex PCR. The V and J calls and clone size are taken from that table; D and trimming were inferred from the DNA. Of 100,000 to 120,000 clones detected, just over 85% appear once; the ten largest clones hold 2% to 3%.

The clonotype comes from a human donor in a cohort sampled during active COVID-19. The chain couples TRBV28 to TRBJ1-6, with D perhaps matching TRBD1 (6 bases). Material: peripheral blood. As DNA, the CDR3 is TGTGCCAGCAGTGCGGCCAGGGGAGGGGATTCACCCCTCCACTTT. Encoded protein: CASSAARGGDSPLHF.